This TCR beta chain emerged from a study of cytomegalovirus exposure and HLA in healthy donors. Study-level information: Both the approximately 120 validation repertoires and the 600 to 750 first-cohort repertoires used the same platform, as reported by a later analysis. Study outcomes and limitations: Associated with cytomegalovirus, according to the listing, were around 160 TCR beta chains.

This CDR3 region has 14 residues. Germline loops: CDR1 SGHDT, CDR2 YYEEEE. J gave up 7 bases and V 4 bases, and 11 bases lay outside the gene matches. Note on this clone: What it binds is not known.

TCRdb's copy holds only in-frame clones and misses some; the assay was immunoSEQ multiplex PCR. The data show approximately 230,000 clones, roughly 87% seen once. The sequence came from a young man in good health and CMV-seropositive. The V call is TRBV5-6, the J call TRBJ2-7, with 7 bases that match TRBD1. Material: PBMCs. The CDR3 DNA is TGTGCCAGCAGCGTGGACAGGATTTCGTGGGAGCAGTACTTC. Its translation: CASSVDRISWEQYF.